Sequencing of this T cell receptor beta chain was carried out in a study of shared clonotypes between healthy human individuals. Negatively enriched CD4+ T cells were divided by CD45RA into naive and memory. Whole-study findings and limits: Non-shared clonotypes were found to have lower generation probabilities than the clonotypes that were shared by all four of the sorted-subset donors. What naive subsets generally showed was a larger estimated richness than memory subsets showed.

Around 30,000 T cell genomes, or approximately 190 ng DNA, went into the sorted-subset replicate PCRs. Generated by immunoSEQ multiplex PCR, the TCRdb table keeps only in-frame clones and is missing some. The data contain approximately 1.4 million clones, 95% to 99% of them seen just once; the ten biggest clones take up 0.4% to 0.45%. This CDR3 has 16 amino acids. V shed 0 bases and J 0 bases; nucleotides not matched to a gene: 4. Germline V gives CDR1 MNHEY, CDR2 SVGAGI. Remarks on this clone: The antigen is not known.

The genes are TRBV6-5 and TRBJ2-7; 8 nucleotides match TRBD2. Source material: naive CD4+ T cells sorted from blood. The subset was: CD45RA+ positively selected. The sequence derives from a man aged 30-40 years in good health. CDR3 DNA: TGTGCCAGCAGTTACTCCCTGAGCGGGAGCTCCTACGAGCAGTACTTC. It yields the protein CASSYSLSGSSYEQYF.